The 26 T cell receptor beta chains below all came from one sample that was sequenced in a study of cytomegalovirus exposure and HLA in healthy donors. Profiled with immunoSEQ multiplex PCR; TCRdb holds only in-frame clones, not every one. The sample records fewer than 140,000 clones, approximately 90% being singletons. The sequencing sample was made of PBMCs. The receptor source for this set is a woman in her late teens or twenties in good health and CMV-seropositive.

A single count supports this clone. The V gene is TRBV19, the J gene TRBJ1-1, with TRBD1 matching over 7 bases. Looked up from germline, CDR1 is LNHDA and CDR2 is SQIVND (reference sequence). J gave up 2 bases and V 3 bases, and 6 bases lay outside the gene matches. CDR3 length: 15 residues. The chain's CDR3 is CASSIRGDSNTEAFF. The CDR3 DNA follows: TGTGCCAGTAGTATTAGAGGGGACAGCAACACTGAAGCTTTCTTT.

The chain couples TRBV7-6 to TRBJ2-2, with D maybe TRBD1 (5 bases). Germline assignment: CDR1 SGHVS and CDR2 FNYEAQ. Trimming left V 5 bases short and J 4 bases short, with 14 bases between. This CDR3 is built from 15 residues. The CDR3 is CASSELQVPTGELFF. In DNA form, the CDR3 reads TGTGCCAGCAGCGAACTACAGGTGCCCACCGGGGAGCTGTTTTTT. The variable domain in full, with the rest retrieved from reference TRBV7-6 and TRBJ2-2, is GAGVSQSPRYKVTKRGQDVALRCDPISGHVSLYWYRQALGQGPEFLTYFNYEAQQDKSGLPNDRFSAERPEGSISTLTIQRTEQRDSAMYRCASSELQVPTGELFFGEGSRLTVL.

The rearrangement uses TRBV10-3 and TRBJ2-1; 9 positions match TRBD1. V was pared by 2 bases and J by 4 bases, with 6 bases of the junction left unmatched. The germline V gene encodes CDR1 ENHRY and CDR2 SYGVKD. The CDR3 runs 16 residues. DNA of the CDR3: TGTGCCATCAGTGAGAAGACAGGGGGTCATTACAATGAGCAGTTCTTC. Residues: CAISEKTGGHYNEQFF.

The chain uses TRBV6-4 and TRBJ1-3, with 7 nucleotides matching TRBD1. The length of the CDR3 is 15 residues. V trimming: 5 bases; J trimming: 0 bases; junction bases outside the gene matches: 4. Germline CDR1 reads MRHNA; CDR2 reads SNTAGT. The chain's CDR3 is CASSRDSDSGNTIYF. The DNA for the CDR3 is TGTGCCAGCAGTCGGGACAGCGACTCTGGAAACACCATATATTTT.

The V call is TRBV27, the J call TRBJ1-6; tentative D call: TRBD1 (6 bases). V lost 3 bases to trimming and J lost 10 bases, with 10 bases between them. This CDR3 has 13 residues. Germline CDR1 MNHEY, CDR2 SMNVEV (reference sequence). In DNA form, the CDR3 reads TGTGCCAGCAGTTTTCCAGGGGAGTCACCCCTCCACTTT. Protein product: CASSFPGESPLHF.

The sample holds a few counts of this clone. This chain's CDR3 is CASSHVENSPLHF. The CDR3 nucleotides are TGCGCCAGCAGCCATGTGGAGAATTCACCCCTCCACTTT. This chain links TRBV4-1 with TRBJ1-6; D ambiguous. Germline V gene lookup returns CDR1 MGHRA and CDR2 YSYEKL. V gave up 3 bases and J gave up 7 bases, with 7 bases separating them. The CDR3 runs to 13 residues.

This chain uses TRBV28 with TRBJ1-3, with a tentative D call TRBD1 (6 bases). The germline CDR1 and CDR2 sequences are MDHEN and SYDVKM. Trimming pared 5 bases from V and 0 bases from J, leaving 11 bases between. The CDR3 spans 15 residues. The CDR3 nucleotides are TGTGCCAGCAGTCTAACAGGGATCTCTGGAAACACCATATATTTT. Amino acids: CASSLTGISGNTIYF.

This chain links TRBV6-6 with TRBJ1-3; D gene ambiguous. CDR3 length: 16 residues. V was pared by 6 bases and J by 0 bases, with 15 bases between. Germline lookup yields CDR1 MNHNY and CDR2 SVGAGI (reference sequence). CDR3 residues: CASSPLEKISGNTIYF. CDR3 sequence (DNA): TGTGCCAGCAGCCCTCTAGAGAAGATCTCTGGAAACACCATATATTTT.

This sequence joins TRBV2 and TRBJ2-7, with 16 bases lining up with TRBD2. CDR3 size: 18 residues. V trimming: 6 bases; J trimming: 0 bases; junction bases outside the gene matches: 8. Germline V gene lookup returns CDR1 SNHLY and CDR2 FYNNEI. CDR3 protein: CASRSTGTSGGASYEQYV. The CDR3 DNA reads TGTGCCAGCAGATCGACCGGGACTAGCGGGGGGGCCTCCTACGAGCAGTACGTC.

This chain links TRBV7-2 with TRBJ2-5; 10 bases are shared with TRBD2. With V trimmed by 3 bases and J by 5 bases, 6 bases remained unmatched. In germline, CDR1 is SGHTA, CDR2 FQGNSA. The CDR3 consists of 15 residues. The CDR3 reads CASSFQAGGPETQYF. The CDR3 nucleotides are TGTGCCAGCAGCTTTCAAGCGGGGGGGCCTGAGACCCAGTACTTC.

The V gene is TRBV10-2, the J gene TRBJ1-1; no definite D call. This CDR3 is built from 11 residues. V was clipped by 2 bases and J by 8 bases, with 6 bases between them. CDR1 and CDR2 from the germline V gene are WSHSY and SAAADI. This CDR3 is CASSERVEAFF. CDR3 in DNA: TGCGCCAGCAGTGAGAGAGTAGAAGCTTTCTTT.

J is TRBJ1-1 and V is TRBV9; D call uncertain. Trimming removed 4 bases at V and 0 bases at J, with 7 bases between. Looked up from germline, CDR1 is SGDLS and CDR2 is YYNGEE. The CDR3 consists of 13 residues. The CDR3 region is CASSLAMNTEAFF. The CDR3 nucleotides are TGTGCCAGCAGCCTAGCTATGAACACTGAAGCTTTCTTT.

The V and J genes are TRBV28 and TRBJ2-7, with 9 nucleotides matching TRBD1. This CDR3 is built from 14 residues. Germline CDR1 reads MDHEN; CDR2 reads SYDVKM. Unmatched junction bases numbered 2, after V lost 5 bases and J lost 0 bases. The CDR3 region has the DNA TGTGCCAGCAGTGGGACAGGGACCTCCTACGAGCAGTACTTC. Encoded protein: CASSGTGTSYEQYF.

This clone was detected only once. The chain combines TRBV11-3 with TRBJ2-2; TRBD1 matches at 8 bases. Trimming at V came to 5 bases and at J to 6 bases, leaving 11 bases not matched to a gene. The CDR3 is made up of 16 amino acids. The germline gives CDR1 SGHNT, CDR2 YENEEA. As DNA, the CDR3 is TGTGCCAGCAGCGTCGGGACAGGTGTAACGGCCGGGGAGCTGTTTTTT. The encoded protein is CASSVGTGVTAGELFF.

The chain joins TRBV5-1 to TRBJ2-3, with D possibly matching TRBD2 (5 bases). In germline, CDR1 is SGHRS, CDR2 YFSETQ. The CDR3 contains 17 residues. V gave up 2 bases and J gave up 1 base, with 17 bases separating them. As DNA, the CDR3 is TGCGCCAGCAGCTTCAATTCCCCCCTTAGCGGCACAGATACGCAGTATTTT. Its protein is CASSFNSPLSGTDTQYF. Full variable domain (rest looked up from reference TRBV5-1 and TRBJ2-3): KAGVTQTPRYLIKTRGQQVTLSCSPISGHRSVSWYQQTPGQGLQFLFEYFSETQRNKGNFPGRFSGRQFSNSRSEMNVSTLELGDSALYLCASSFNSPLSGTDTQYFGPGTRLTVL.

This sequence joins TRBV7-9 and TRBJ2-3, with 7 bases lining up with TRBD2. V was clipped by 7 bases and J by 2 bases; unmatched bases: 9. The CDR3 spans 15 residues. Per the germline V gene, CDR1 is SEHNR and CDR2 is FQNEAQ (reference sequence). CDR3 bases: TGTGCCAGCATCGTGAGCGGGGCCAACACAGATACGCAGTATTTT. It is translated as CASIVSGANTDTQYF.

The J gene is TRBJ2-4, the V gene TRBV28; 8 bases agree with TRBD1. This CDR3 has 16 residues. The J segment lost 0 bases and the V segment lost 2 bases, leaving 3 bases of the junction unmatched. The germline gives CDR1 MDHEN, CDR2 SYDVKM. CDR3 region: CASSLQGARAKNIQYF. As DNA, the CDR3 is TGTGCCAGCAGTTTACAGGGGGCGAGAGCCAAAAACATTCAGTACTTC.

The DNA of the CDR3 is TGTGCCAGTTCGACAAGAAGGTATAATTCACCCCTCCACTTT. This codes for CASSTRRYNSPLHF. The chain combines TRBV28 with TRBJ1-6; D remains ambiguous. From germline, CDR1 is MDHEN and CDR2 SYDVKM. The ends were cut back, 9 bases at V and 4 bases at J, with 13 bases in the middle. CDR3 length: 14 residues.

The chain joins TRBV7-8 to TRBJ2-1; 7 nucleotides match TRBD1. Germline CDR1 reads SGHVS; CDR2 reads FQNEAQ. Losses at the gene ends were 3 bases for V and 8 bases for J; bases not matched to a gene: 7. There are 14 residues in the CDR3. The CDR3 coding sequence is TGTGCCAGCAGCTTGTTGCAGGGGGTGGATGAGCAGTTCTTC. Translated, it gives CASSLLQGVDEQFF.

The chain joins TRBV2 to TRBJ2-3; 7 bases are a match to TRBD1. V was clipped by 6 bases and J by 1 base; unmatched bases: 10. CDR1 is SNHLY and CDR2 is FYNNEI in the germline V gene. The CDR3 totals 16 residues. The CDR3 DNA sequence: TGTGCCAGCAGGTCTCACAGGGGTAGGGGCACAGATACGCAGTATTTT. Protein: CASRSHRGRGTDTQYF.

This clone was counted a single time. The chain joins TRBV7-8 to TRBJ2-7, with TRBD2 identical over 8 bases. The V and J ends lost 1 base and 4 bases, in that order; junction bases with no gene match: 6. The V gene's germline CDR1 is SGHVS and CDR2 FQNEAQ. This CDR3 comprises 15 residues. The CDR3 is CASSLGTGGPYEQYV. The CDR3 bases are TGTGCCAGCAGCTTAGGAACGGGGGGGCCGTACGAGCAGTACGTC.

V is TRBV6-1 and J is TRBJ1-1, with a tentative D call TRBD1 (5 bases). The CDR3 is 19 residues long. Germline V gives CDR1 MNHNS, CDR2 SASEGT. The V end was cut by 3 bases, the J end by 4 bases, with 27 bases between. CDR3 DNA: TGTGCCAGCAGTGATTTAACCGCCGCAACTCAGGGCCGGAGCACTGAAGCTTTCTTT. Protein sequence: CASSDLTAATQGRSTEAFF.

This rearrangement joins TRBV10-3 to TRBJ2-3; 11 nucleotides line up with TRBD2. Germline CDR1 and CDR2: ENHRY and SYGVKD. J lost 2 bases, V lost 3 bases, and 10 bases had no gene match. The CDR3 consists of 18 residues. CDR3 coding DNA: TGTGCCATCAGTGATACTTTGGCTAGCGGGGGGTTCACAGATACGCAGTATTTT. It codes for CAISDTLASGGFTDTQYF.

The chain carries TRBV19 and TRBJ1-2, with 9 bases matching TRBD1. Looked up from germline, CDR1 is LNHDA and CDR2 is SQIVND (reference sequence). This CDR3 contains 14 residues. The ends lost 5 bases at V and 5 bases at J; junction bases unmatched: 6. CDR3 protein: CASSVSGQGYGYTF. In DNA, the CDR3 is TGTGCCAGTAGTGTCTCGGGACAGGGATATGGCTACACCTTC. The whole variable domain, filled in from reference TRBV19 and TRBJ1-2, reads DGGITQSPKYLFRKEGQNVTLSCEQNLNHDAMYWYRQDPGQGLRLIYYSQIVNDFQKGDIAEGYSVSREKKESFPLTVTSAQKNPTAFYLCASSVSGQGYGYTFGSGTRLTVV.

The chain employs TRBV4-2 and TRBJ2-4, with D possibly being TRBD1 (6 bases). The germline V and J ends were trimmed by 4 bases and 3 bases, with 22 bases remaining between them. The CDR3 runs to 18 residues. Per the germline V gene, CDR1 is LGHNA and CDR2 is YNFKEQ. The CDR3 nucleotides are TGTGCCAGCAGCCGGACCCCAGGGGAAGGGATTGGCAAAAACATTCAGTACTTC. Translation: CASSRTPGEGIGKNIQYF.

The genes are TRBV29-1 and TRBJ1-1, with D perhaps TRBD1 (6 bases). Trimming removed 0 bases from V and 4 bases from J, with 12 bases in between. Germline CDR1 and CDR2: SQVTM and ANQGSEA. CDR3 size: 14 residues. CDR3 DNA: TGCAGCGTTGAAGAGGCCAGGGGTGGCACTGAAGCTTTCTTT. This encodes CSVEEARGGTEAFF.